This T cell receptor beta chain originates from a study of control samples from healthy donors and cancer patients. Sequenced by immunoSEQ multiplex PCR; TCRdb stores in-frame clones only, minus some. This table has tens of thousands of clones, more than 85% appearing once. The clonotype was recovered from a woman aged 40 to 55 with lung cancer. Source material: PBMCs.

CDR3 residues: CASSPALAGGQETQYF. The CDR3 nucleotides are TGTGCCAGCAGCCCCGCACTAGCGGGGGGGCAAGAGACCCAGTACTTC. The chain has TRBV3-1 (or the pseudogene TRBV3-2) and TRBJ2-5; 13 bases are shared with TRBD2. The ends lost 4 bases at V and 2 bases at J; junction bases unmatched: 4. CDR3 length: 16 amino acids. Germline assignment: CDR1 LGHDT and CDR2 YNNKEL (reference sequence).